The rows below give T cell receptor beta chains drawn from one sample of a study of early T cells in non-severe SARS-CoV-2 infection. TCRdb itself ran the 5' RACE reads through MiXCR, one entry per CDR3 protein. The sample shows 25,000 to 30,000 distinct CDR3 sequences, approximately 5.4% of them seen only once. Sequencing used whole blood. All receptors come from an adult who was a healthcare worker with PCR-confirmed SARS-CoV-2 infection or an uninfected control (not recorded which). CDR3s include the opening cysteine and the closing phenylalanine or tryptophan. The D gene is left open where the match is weak. Size is stated for part of the rows, as once, few or many counts, or as a class when the clone is expanded.

size	D	V	J	CDR3	DNA
many	-	TRBV28	TRBJ2-5	CASSRQFQETQYF	TGTGCCAGCTCCAGACAGTTCCAAGAGACCCAGTACTTC
many	-	TRBV30	TRBJ1-5	CAWSVRSNQPQHF	TGTGCCTGGAGTGTAAGGAGCAATCAGCCCCAGCATTTT
many	-	TRBV20-1	TRBJ2-7	CSARLGRFYEQYF	TGCAGTGCTAGACTCGGACGGTTCTACGAGCAGTACTTC
-	-	TRBV29-1	TRBJ2-7	CSVGDNYEQYF	TGCAGCGTTGGGGACAACTACGAGCAGTACTTC
many	-	TRBV5-1	TRBJ2-7	CASSQGSEQYF	TGCGCCAGCAGCCAAGGATCAGAGCAGTACTTC
few	TRBD2	TRBV29-1	TRBJ2-7	CSAGRAGFGEQYF	TGCAGCGCAGGGAGGGCAGGGTTCGGCGAGCAGTACTTC
many	-	TRBV19	TRBJ1-5	CASSMDAYSNQPQHF	TGTGCCAGTAGTATGGATGCTTATAGCAATCAGCCCCAGCATTTT
many	-	TRBV6-2/TRBV6-3	TRBJ2-2	CASSRLPPLGRNTGELFF	TGTGCCAGCAGTCGTCTTCCTCCGTTGGGCAGGAACACCGGGGAGCTGTTTTTT
-	-	TRBV15	TRBJ2-7	CATSRDRSRVNEQYF	TGTGCCACCAGCAGAGATAGGAGCAGGGTGAACGAGCAGTACTTC
few	-	TRBV7-2	TRBJ2-7	CASSLLTTSVSYEQYF	TGTGCCAGCAGCTTACTTACGACTAGTGTCTCCTACGAGCAGTACTTC
many	TRBD2	TRBV29-1	TRBJ2-7	CSIRPSGNEQYF	TGCAGCATCCGACCGAGCGGGAACGAGCAGTACTTC
few	TRBD1	TRBV18	TRBJ1-3	CASRTGIGNTIYF	TGTGCCAGCAGGACAGGCATTGGAAACACCATATATTTT
many	-	TRBV27	TRBJ2-4	CASSLSTRTKNIQYF	TGTGCCAGCAGTTTATCGACAAGAACTAAAAACATTCAGTACTTC
many	-	TRBV10-3	TRBJ2-7	CAISVDQYEQYF	TGTGCCATCAGTGTAGATCAGTACGAGCAGTACTTC
-	-	TRBV4-3	TRBJ1-6	CASSQELNSPLHF	TGCGCCAGCAGCCAAGAACTGAATTCACCCCTACACTTT
-	-	TRBV7-9	TRBJ2-3	CASSLASEVDTQYF	TGTGCCAGCAGCTTAGCCTCCGAGGTGGATACGCAGTATTTT
many	-	TRBV27	TRBJ2-5	CASSLLAGWETQYF	TGTGCCAGCAGTTTATTGGCTGGTTGGGAGACCCAGTACTTC
-	-	TRBV6-5	TRBJ1-1	CASSYGGPREAFF	TGTGCCAGCAGTTACGGGGGGCCCAGGGAGGCTTTCTTT
-	TRBD1	TRBV5-1	TRBJ2-3	CASSVEGARADTQYF	TGCGCCAGCAGCGTCGAGGGGGCGAGGGCAGATACGCAGTATTTT
few	TRBD2	TRBV7-2	TRBJ2-1	CASSLGLAGSWNEQFF	TGTGCCAGCAGCTTAGGACTAGCGGGGAGCTGGAATGAGCAGTTCTTC
few	TRBD1	TRBV18	TRBJ2-6	CASSPGTAGANVLTF	TGTGCCAGCTCACCAGGGACAGCTGGGGCCAACGTCCTGACTTTC
many	-	TRBV21-1	TRBJ2-4	CASRTRYNRAEENIQYF	TGTGCCAGCAGGACCCGATATAACAGGGCAGAGGAAAACATTCAGTACTTC
many	-	TRBV5-1	TRBJ1-1	CASSLAGNTEAFF	TGCGCCAGCAGCTTGGCTGGGAACACTGAAGCTTTCTTT
many	-	TRBV24-1	TRBJ2-3	CATSAARSTDTQYF	TGTGCCACCAGTGCTGCTAGGAGCACAGATACGCAGTATTTT
few	-	TRBV28	TRBJ2-3	CASSLGDTQYF	TGTGCCAGCAGTCTGGGGGATACGCAGTATTTT
many	-	TRBV7-9	TRBJ1-4	CASSLGATNEKLFF	TGTGCCAGCAGCCTTGGAGCAACTAATGAAAAACTGTTTTTT
many	TRBD2	TRBV7-9	TRBJ2-1	CASIRTSGRRDEQFF	TGTGCCAGCATCAGGACTAGCGGGAGGCGAGATGAGCAGTTCTTC
many	-	TRBV2	TRBJ2-3	CASSERRDTDTQYF	TGTGCCAGCAGTGAAAGACGGGACACAGATACGCAGTATTTT
many	TRBD1	TRBV6-5	TRBJ1-1	CASSFDRGTTEAFF	TGTGCCAGCAGCTTCGACAGGGGCACCACTGAAGCTTTCTTT
medium-sized	-	TRBV9	TRBJ1-2	CASSVDLAPYGYTF	TGTGCCAGCAGCGTAGATTTAGCTCCCTATGGCTACACCTTC
-	TRBD2	TRBV9	TRBJ2-3	CASTGTSATDTQYF	TGTGCCAGCACTGGGACTAGCGCCACAGATACGCAGTATTTT
-	-	TRBV3-1	TRBJ2-4	CASSQEGALAKNIQYF	TGTGCCAGCAGCCAAGAAGGGGCCTTAGCCAAAAACATTCAGTACTTC
-	-	TRBV6-1	TRBJ1-2	CASSESGYTF	TGTGCCAGCAGTGAATCAGGCTACACCTTC
few	-	TRBV6-6	TRBJ1-6	CASRKGTYNSPLHF	TGTGCCAGCAGGAAGGGGACGTATAATTCACCCCTCCACTTT
-	-	TRBV5-1	TRBJ1-1	CASSANTGPIEAFF	TGCGCCAGCAGCGCCAACACGGGACCTATTGAAGCTTTCTTT
-	TRBD2	TRBV12-3/TRBV12-4	TRBJ2-1	CASSFAGLADYNEQFF	TGTGCCAGCAGTTTCGCGGGACTAGCGGACTACAATGAGCAGTTCTTC
-	-	TRBV10-1	TRBJ1-6	CASSEQGAPLHF	TGCGCCAGCAGTGAACAAGGGGCACCCCTCCACTTT
many	-	TRBV29-1	TRBJ2-7	CSVEVNSYEQYF	TGCAGCGTTGAAGTCAACTCCTACGAGCAGTACTTC
many	-	TRBV7-2	TRBJ2-3	CASSLVGSASTDTQYF	TGTGCCAGCAGCCTCGTAGGGAGCGCAAGCACAGATACGCAGTATTTT